Below are 21 T cell receptor beta chains sequenced from a single sample in a study of blood T cell repertoires in COVID-19. Sequencing was performed with immunoSEQ multiplex PCR; in TCRdb, only in-frame clones are kept and a portion is missing. The data hold around 330,000 clones, with over 85% observed a single time. Source material: PBMCs or T cells enriched from blood (not recorded which). These receptor sequences come from a man aged 55 to 70 who had recovered from COVID-19.

Many counts were recorded for this clone. CDR3 residues: CASSIAGTGAYEQYF. The CDR3, as DNA: TGCGCCAGCAGCATAGCCGGGACAGGGGCCTACGAGCAGTACTTC. The chain combines TRBV5-1 with TRBJ2-7; 10 nucleotides line up with TRBD1. Trimming at V came to 4 bases and at J to 2 bases, leaving 6 bases not matched to a gene. CDR1 is SGHRS, CDR2 YFSETQ, per germline. The CDR3 is 15 amino acids.

This chain's CDR3 is CASKVVMGSYGELFF. CDR3 DNA sequence: TGTGCCAGCAAAGTAGTGATGGGGAGTTACGGGGAGCTGTTTTTT. The chain has TRBV6-5 and TRBJ2-2; tentative D call: TRBD2 (5 bases). The V end lost 7 bases, the J end lost 7 bases, and 19 bases lay between the germline ends. Germline V gene sequence: CDR1 MNHEY, CDR2 SVGAGI. The CDR3 loop spans 15 amino acids.

J is TRBJ2-1 and V is TRBV6-2 or TRBV6-3; possible D gene TRBD1, 6 bases. The CDR3 is made up of 18 amino acids. The V gene lost 2 bases and the J gene lost 4 bases, with 21 bases spanning the gap. CDR1 and CDR2 (germline): MNHEY, SVGEGT. Written as DNA, the CDR3 is TGTGCCAGCAGTTACCCCGAACCCCGGGACATAGCTTACAATGAGCAGTTCTTC. This gives the protein CASSYPEPRDIAYNEQFF.

The V gene is TRBV5-6, the J gene TRBJ1-1; D is uncertain. Between the trimmed V and J ends, which lost 1 base and 1 base, there was a span of 11 bases. This CDR3 has 15 residues. Per germline, CDR1 SGHDT and CDR2 YYEEEE. CDR3 protein: CASSLLHSTNTEAFF. The CDR3 DNA follows: TGTGCCAGCAGCTTGTTGCACAGCACGAACACTGAAGCTTTCTTT.

The V gene is TRBV7-9, the J gene TRBJ1-6; 8 nucleotides line up with TRBD1. Germline CDR1 is SEHNR and CDR2 is FQNEAQ (reference sequence). The V gene end was trimmed by 5 bases and the J gene end by 6 bases; junction bases not matched to a gene: 9. The CDR3 totals 16 residues. The CDR3 loop is CASSLTGGTGNSPLHF. The CDR3 DNA sequence: TGTGCCAGCAGCCTTACAGGGGGAACTGGTAATTCACCCCTCCACTTT.

CDR3 loop: CASSGRDSNQPQHF. CDR3 coding DNA: TGTGCCAGCAGCGGGCGGGACAGCAATCAGCCCCAGCATTTT. This chain uses TRBV5-5 with TRBJ1-5; D may be TRBD1 (5 bases). The CDR3 extends over 14 amino acids. CDR1 SGHKS and CDR2 YYEKEE come from the germline V gene (reference sequence). The V end lost 4 bases, the J end lost 1 base, and 9 bases lay between the germline ends.

V gene TRBV2 combines with J gene TRBJ2-2, with a tentative D call TRBD2 (6 bases). CDR1 and CDR2 from the germline V gene are SNHLY and FYNNEI. CDR3 length: 14 residues. V lost 2 bases to trimming and J lost 4 bases, with 8 bases between them. CDR3 DNA: TGTGCCAGCAGTGAATCCGGGAGCACCGGGGAGCTGTTTTTT. The encoded protein is CASSESGSTGELFF.

The count of this clone is one. The V and J genes are TRBV11-2 and TRBJ1-6; weak D call: TRBD1 (6 bases). Germline loops: CDR1 SGHAT, CDR2 FQNNGV. V dropped 5 bases and J dropped 6 bases, with 20 bases sitting between them. The CDR3 is 17 amino acids. The CDR3 DNA reads as TGTGCCAGCAGCAAGACAGGCAATTGGGTGGGTAATTCACCCCTCCACTTT. Protein product: CASSKTGNWVGNSPLHF.

This chain joins TRBV18 and TRBJ1-6; 10 nucleotides agree with TRBD1. There are 19 residues in the CDR3. V lost 1 base, J lost 6 bases, and 12 bases stayed unmatched. CDR1 and CDR2 (germline): KGHSH, LQKENI. The CDR3 DNA follows: TGTGCCAGCTCACCACTACGAAATGACCGGGACAGGGGTAATTCACCCCTCCACTTT. Its translation: CASSPLRNDRDRGNSPLHF.

The rearrangement uses TRBV5-1 and TRBJ1-6, with 9 bases fitting TRBD1. CDR3 length: 14 residues. Germline CDR1 reads SGHRS; CDR2 reads YFSETQ. V lost 3 bases to trimming and J lost 10 bases; unmatched junction nucleotides: 5. For the CDR3, the DNA is TGCGCCAGCAGCTCAACAGGGGGCGAGTCACCCCTCCACTTT. The encoded protein is CASSSTGGESPLHF.

The V and J genes are TRBV6-5 and TRBJ1-3, with D tentatively TRBD1 (6 bases). This CDR3 contains 16 residues. Germline assignment: CDR1 MNHEY and CDR2 SVGAGI. The V end was cut by 2 bases, the J end by 0 bases, with 11 bases between. CDR3 coding DNA: TGTGCCAGCAGTTACACCCGGGACAACTCTGGAAACACCATATATTTT. This sequence encodes CASSYTRDNSGNTIYF.

The V and J genes are TRBV28 and TRBJ2-3, with D possibly being TRBD1 (6 bases). V dropped 6 bases and J dropped 4 bases, with 17 bases sitting between them. CDR1 and CDR2 from the germline V gene are MDHEN and SYDVKM. The CDR3 is made up of 15 amino acids. This CDR3 reads CASRRQAAVPDTQYF. Written as DNA, the CDR3 is TGTGCCAGCAGAAGACAGGCGGCTGTTCCAGATACGCAGTATTTT.

The rearrangement uses TRBV18 and TRBJ2-2, with D unclear. The CDR3 contains 16 residues. The germline gives CDR1 KGHSH, CDR2 LQKENI. Trimming removed 4 bases at V and 4 bases at J, with 16 bases between. The CDR3: CASSLQVSGGTGELFF. For the CDR3, the DNA is TGTGCCAGCTCACTTCAGGTGTCCGGTGGCACCGGGGAGCTGTTTTTT.

This chain uses TRBV18 with TRBJ2-7; D not certain. Per germline, CDR1 KGHSH and CDR2 LQKENI. V lost 6 bases to trimming and J lost 0 bases, with 3 bases between them. The CDR3 covers 11 residues. CDR3 nucleotides: TGTGCCAGCTCCAACTCCTACGAGCAGTACTTC. It yields the protein CASSNSYEQYF.

J is TRBJ2-5 and V is TRBV4-1; TRBD2 agrees at 8 bases. Germline-derived CDR1 and CDR2 are MGHRA and YSYEKL. V lost 1 base, J lost 5 bases, and 6 bases stayed unmatched. The CDR3 spans 15 residues. The CDR3 DNA reads TGCGCCAGCAGCCAAGTACACGGGGGGGAGGAGACCCAGTACTTC. Encoded protein: CASSQVHGGEETQYF.

In this sample, this clone turned up a few times. The genes are TRBV2 and TRBJ1-5; D is uncertain. The CDR3 is made up of 15 amino acids. The V end lost 4 bases, the J end lost 2 bases, and 12 bases lay between the germline ends. The germline CDR1 and CDR2 sequences are SNHLY and FYNNEI. In nucleotides, the CDR3 is TGTGCCAGCAGTGTAGGCGGCATTGGCAATCAGCCCCAGCATTTT. Protein: CASSVGGIGNQPQHF.

The chain links TRBV24-1 to TRBJ1-1; 8 bases map to TRBD1. The CDR3 consists of 13 residues. With V trimmed by 2 bases and J by 8 bases, 3 bases remained unmatched. In germline, CDR1 is KGHDR, CDR2 SFDVKD. In DNA, the CDR3 is TGTGCCACCAGTGATTGGACAGGGTTGGAAGCTTTCTTT. This gives the protein CATSDWTGLEAFF.

The J gene is TRBJ1-2, the V gene TRBV10-1; D possibly corresponds to TRBD1 (5 bases). There are 13 residues in the CDR3. Germline lookup yields CDR1 WNHNN and CDR2 SYGVQD (reference sequence). V lost 4 bases and J lost 3, with 9 bases in between. CDR3 region: CASSGQGDYGYTF. CDR3 bases: TGCGCCAGCAGTGGCCAGGGCGACTATGGCTACACCTTC.

This chain links TRBV19 with TRBJ1-5; 7 positions agree with TRBD1. The germline V gene encodes CDR1 LNHDA and CDR2 SQIVND (reference sequence). This CDR3 has 15 amino acids. The V and J ends lost 2 bases and 3 bases, in that order; junction bases with no gene match: 4. The CDR3 loop is CASSIRTGINQPQHF. DNA for the CDR3: TGTGCCAGTAGTATAAGGACAGGAATCAATCAGCCCCAGCATTTT. Using reference TRBV19 and TRBJ1-5 for the parts outside the CDR3, the full variable domain is DGGITQSPKYLFRKEGQNVTLSCEQNLNHDAMYWYRQDPGQGLRLIYYSQIVNDFQKGDIAEGYSVSREKKESFPLTVTSAQKNPTAFYLCASSIRTGINQPQHFGDGTRLSIL.

This chain links TRBV9 with TRBJ2-1; D gene unclear. Trimming took off 0 bases at V and 9 bases at J, with 10 bases between the two ends. The CDR3 runs 13 residues. CDR1 is SGDLS and CDR2 is YYNGEE in the germline V gene. Written as DNA, the CDR3 is TGTGCCAGCAGCGTAGCTTTCGTCGGTGAGCAGTTCTTC. It specifies CASSVAFVGEQFF.

Written as DNA, the CDR3 is TGTGCCAGCAGCGCGCTACAGCAGAACACTGAAGCTTTCTTT. This translates into CASSALQQNTEAFF. The chain joins TRBV9 to TRBJ1-1; D ambiguous. V was clipped by 3 bases and J by 1 base, with 10 bases between them. The germline gives CDR1 SGDLS, CDR2 YYNGEE. CDR3 length: 14 residues.